Detailed here is one T cell receptor (beta chain). These data come from a study of CD8 T cells in Susac syndrome. cDNA came from approximately 0.5 to 1 ug RNA primed by random hexamers. Coverage of TCR beta CDR3 amplification by immunoSEQ multiplex PCR extended to 54 Vbeta and 13 Jbeta. Each CDR3 protein is one row after TCRdb ran MiXCR on the immunoSEQ multiplex PCR reads. The data hold approximately 170,000 distinct CDR3 sequences, with 94% observed a single time. Sequencing of TCR beta was performed on blood CD8+ and CD4+ T cells. The receptor comes from a human donor with multiple sclerosis. The specimen sequenced was CD4+ T cells from PBMCs.

The CDR3 here is CASSLTSGAGEQYF. The DNA of the CDR3 is TGTGCCAGCAGCTTAACTAGCGGGGCCGGCGAGCAGTACTTC. V gene TRBV7-2 combines with J gene TRBJ2-7; 10 nucleotides match TRBD2. CDR1 is SGHTA, CDR2 FQGNSA, per germline. The CDR3 sequence is 14 residues long. V was clipped by 2 bases and J by 6 bases; unmatched bases: 4.